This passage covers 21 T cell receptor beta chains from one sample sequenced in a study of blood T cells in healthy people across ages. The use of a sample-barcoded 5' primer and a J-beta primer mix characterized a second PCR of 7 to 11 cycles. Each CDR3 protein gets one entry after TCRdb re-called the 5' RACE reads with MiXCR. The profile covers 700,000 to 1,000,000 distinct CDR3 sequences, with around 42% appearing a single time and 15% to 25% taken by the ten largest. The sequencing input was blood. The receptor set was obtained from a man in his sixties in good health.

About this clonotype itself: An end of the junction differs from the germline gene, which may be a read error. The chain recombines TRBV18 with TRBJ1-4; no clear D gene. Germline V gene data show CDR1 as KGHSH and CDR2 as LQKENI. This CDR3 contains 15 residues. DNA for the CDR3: TGTGCCGGCTCCCCTGGGATTGCAACTAATGAAAAACTGTTTTTT. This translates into CAGSPGIATNEKLFF.

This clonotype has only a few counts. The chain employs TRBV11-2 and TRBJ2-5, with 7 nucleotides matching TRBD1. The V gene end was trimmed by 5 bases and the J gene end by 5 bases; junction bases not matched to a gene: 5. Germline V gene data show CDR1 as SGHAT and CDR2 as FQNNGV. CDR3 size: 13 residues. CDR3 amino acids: CASSRDSWETQYF. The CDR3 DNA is TGTGCCAGCAGCCGGGACAGTTGGGAGACCCAGTACTTC.

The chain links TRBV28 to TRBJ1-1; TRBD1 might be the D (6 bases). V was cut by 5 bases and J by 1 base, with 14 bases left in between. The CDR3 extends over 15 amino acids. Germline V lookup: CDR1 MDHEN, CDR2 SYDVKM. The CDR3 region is CASSAVDSKNTEAFF. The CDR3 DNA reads TGTGCCAGCAGTGCCGTGGACAGCAAGAACACTGAAGCTTTCTTT. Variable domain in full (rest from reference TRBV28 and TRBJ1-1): DVKVTQSSRYLVKRTGEKVFLECVQDMDHENMFWYRQDPGLGLRLIYFSYDVKMKEKGDIPEGYSVSREKKERFSLILESASTNQTSMYLCASSAVDSKNTEAFFGQGTRLTVV.

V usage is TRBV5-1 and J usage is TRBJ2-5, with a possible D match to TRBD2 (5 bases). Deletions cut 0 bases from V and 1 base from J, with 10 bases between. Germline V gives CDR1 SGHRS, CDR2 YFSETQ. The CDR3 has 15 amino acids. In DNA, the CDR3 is TGCGCCAGCAGCTTGGGGGCAGCGGCCCAAGAGACCCAGTACTTC. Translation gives CASSLGAAAQETQYF.

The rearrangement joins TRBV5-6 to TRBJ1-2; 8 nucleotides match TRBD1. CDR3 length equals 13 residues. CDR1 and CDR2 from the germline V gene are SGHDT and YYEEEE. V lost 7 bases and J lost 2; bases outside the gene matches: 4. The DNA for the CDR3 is TGTGCCAGCTATTGGACAGGGAACTATGGCTACACCTTC. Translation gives CASYWTGNYGYTF.

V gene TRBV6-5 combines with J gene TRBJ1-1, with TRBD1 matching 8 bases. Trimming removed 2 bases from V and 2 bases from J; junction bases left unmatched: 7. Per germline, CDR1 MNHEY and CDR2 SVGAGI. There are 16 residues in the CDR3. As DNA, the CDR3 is TGTGCCAGCAGTTACGGGGAACAGGGGGACAACACTGAAGCTTTCTTT. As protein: CASSYGEQGDNTEAFF.

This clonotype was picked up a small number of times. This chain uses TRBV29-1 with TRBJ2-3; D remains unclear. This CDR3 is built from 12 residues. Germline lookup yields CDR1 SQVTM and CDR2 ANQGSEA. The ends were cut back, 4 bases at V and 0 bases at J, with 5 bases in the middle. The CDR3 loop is CSVVFSTDTQYF. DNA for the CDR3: TGCAGCGTTGTGTTCAGCACAGATACGCAGTATTTT.

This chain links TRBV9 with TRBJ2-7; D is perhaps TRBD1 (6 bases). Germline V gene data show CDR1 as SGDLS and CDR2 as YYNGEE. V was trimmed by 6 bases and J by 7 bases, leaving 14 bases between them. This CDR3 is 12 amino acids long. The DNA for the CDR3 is TGTGCCAGCACAGGGGAAAAAAATGAGCAGTACTTC. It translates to CASTGEKNEQYF. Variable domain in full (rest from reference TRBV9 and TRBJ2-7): DSGVTQTPKHLITATGQRVTLRCSPRSGDLSVYWYQQSLDQGLQFLIQYYNGEERAKGNILERFSAQQFPDLHSELNLSSLELGDSALYFCASTGEKNEQYFGPGTRLTVT.

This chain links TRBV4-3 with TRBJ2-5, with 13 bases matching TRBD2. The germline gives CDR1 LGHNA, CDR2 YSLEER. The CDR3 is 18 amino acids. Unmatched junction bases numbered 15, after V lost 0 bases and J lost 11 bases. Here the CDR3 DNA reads TGCGCCAGCAGCCAAGATAGTTGGACTAGCGGGAGAAACAATGGGCAGTACTTC. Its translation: CASSQDSWTSGRNNGQYF.

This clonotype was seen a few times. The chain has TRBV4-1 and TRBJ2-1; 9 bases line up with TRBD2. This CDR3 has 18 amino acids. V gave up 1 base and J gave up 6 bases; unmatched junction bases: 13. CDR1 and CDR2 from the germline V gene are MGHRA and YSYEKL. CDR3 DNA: TGCGCCAGCAGCCAAGCGTCTTCATCTAGCGGGGAGACCAATGAGCAGTTCTTC. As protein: CASSQASSSSGETNEQFF.

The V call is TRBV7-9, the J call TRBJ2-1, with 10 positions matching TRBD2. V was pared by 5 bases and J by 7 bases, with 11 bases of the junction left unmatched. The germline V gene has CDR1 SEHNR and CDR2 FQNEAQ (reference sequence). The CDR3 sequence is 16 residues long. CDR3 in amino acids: CASSPLAGELSNEQFF. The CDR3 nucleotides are TGTGCCAGCAGCCCCCTAGCGGGAGAGCTTTCTAATGAGCAGTTCTTC.

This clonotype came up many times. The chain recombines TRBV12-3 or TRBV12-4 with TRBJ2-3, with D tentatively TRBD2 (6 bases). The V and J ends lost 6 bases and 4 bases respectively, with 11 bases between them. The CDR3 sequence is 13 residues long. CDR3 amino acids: CASSPEGADTQYF. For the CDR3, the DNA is TGTGCCAGCAGCCCGGAGGGCGCAGATACGCAGTATTTT.

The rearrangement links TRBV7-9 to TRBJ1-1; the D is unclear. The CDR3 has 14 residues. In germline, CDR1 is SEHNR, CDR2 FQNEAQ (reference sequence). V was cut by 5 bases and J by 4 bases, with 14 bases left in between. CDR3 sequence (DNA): TGTGCCAGCAGCCTAGACGGATTACTCACTGAAGCTTTCTTT. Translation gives CASSLDGLLTEAFF. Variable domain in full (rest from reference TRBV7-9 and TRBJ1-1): DTGVSQNPRHKITKRGQNVTFRCDPISEHNRLYWYRQTLGQGPEFLTYFQNEAQLEKSRLLSDRFSAERPKGSFSTLEIQRTEQGDSAMYLCASSLDGLLTEAFFGQGTRLTVV.

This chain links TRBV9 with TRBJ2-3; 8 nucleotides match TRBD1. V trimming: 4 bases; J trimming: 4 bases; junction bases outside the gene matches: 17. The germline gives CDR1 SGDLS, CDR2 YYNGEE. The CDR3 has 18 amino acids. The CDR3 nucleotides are TGTGCCAGCAGCCGCGGGATCCCACAGGGGGTAATCGCAGATACGCAGTATTTT. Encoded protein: CASSRGIPQGVIADTQYF.

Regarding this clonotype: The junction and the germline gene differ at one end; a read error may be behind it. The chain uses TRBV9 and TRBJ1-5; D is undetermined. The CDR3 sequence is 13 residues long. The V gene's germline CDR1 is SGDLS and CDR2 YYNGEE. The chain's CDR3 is CASSVDSNRPQHF. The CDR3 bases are TGTGCCAGCAGCGTAGATAGCAATCGGCCCCAGCATTTT.

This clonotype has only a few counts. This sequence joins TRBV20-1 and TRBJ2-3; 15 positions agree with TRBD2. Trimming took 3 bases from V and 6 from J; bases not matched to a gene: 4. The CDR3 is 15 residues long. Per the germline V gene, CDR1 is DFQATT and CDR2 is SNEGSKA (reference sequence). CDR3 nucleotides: TGCAGTGCTAGTCGGACTAGCGGGGGGGCGGATACGCAGTATTTT. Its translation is CSASRTSGGADTQYF.

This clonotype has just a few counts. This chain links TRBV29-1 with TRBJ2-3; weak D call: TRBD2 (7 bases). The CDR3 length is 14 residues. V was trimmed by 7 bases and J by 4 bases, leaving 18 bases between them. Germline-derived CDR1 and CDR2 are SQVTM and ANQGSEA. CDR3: CSGWGGALADTQYF. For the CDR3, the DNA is TGCAGCGGATGGGGGGGCGCCTTGGCAGATACGCAGTATTTT.

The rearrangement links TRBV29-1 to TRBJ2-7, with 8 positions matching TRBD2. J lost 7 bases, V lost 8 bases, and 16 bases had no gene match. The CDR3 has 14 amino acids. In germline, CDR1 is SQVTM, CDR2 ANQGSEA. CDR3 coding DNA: TGCAGCTCGTTCCGAGCGGGGGTCTCTAATGAGCAGTACTTC. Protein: CSSFRAGVSNEQYF.

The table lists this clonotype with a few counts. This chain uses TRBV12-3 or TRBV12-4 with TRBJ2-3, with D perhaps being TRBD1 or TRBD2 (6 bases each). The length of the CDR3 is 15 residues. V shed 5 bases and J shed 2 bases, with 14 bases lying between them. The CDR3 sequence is CASSLRGETTDTQYF. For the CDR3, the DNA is TGTGCCAGCAGTCTTAGGGGGGAAACCACAGATACGCAGTATTTT.

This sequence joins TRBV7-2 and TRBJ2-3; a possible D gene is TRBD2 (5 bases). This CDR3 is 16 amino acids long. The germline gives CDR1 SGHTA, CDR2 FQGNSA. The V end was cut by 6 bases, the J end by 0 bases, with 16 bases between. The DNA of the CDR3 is TGTGCCAGCAGTTGGGTAGAGGGAGCCAGCACAGATACGCAGTATTTT. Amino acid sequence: CASSWVEGASTDTQYF.

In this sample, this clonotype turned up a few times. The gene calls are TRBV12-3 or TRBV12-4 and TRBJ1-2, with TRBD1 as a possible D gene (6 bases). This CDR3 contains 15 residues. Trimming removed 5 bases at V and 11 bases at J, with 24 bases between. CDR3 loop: CASSINPGQSLPYTF. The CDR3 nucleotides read TGTGCCAGCAGTATAAACCCCGGACAGTCACTTCCGTACACCTTC.